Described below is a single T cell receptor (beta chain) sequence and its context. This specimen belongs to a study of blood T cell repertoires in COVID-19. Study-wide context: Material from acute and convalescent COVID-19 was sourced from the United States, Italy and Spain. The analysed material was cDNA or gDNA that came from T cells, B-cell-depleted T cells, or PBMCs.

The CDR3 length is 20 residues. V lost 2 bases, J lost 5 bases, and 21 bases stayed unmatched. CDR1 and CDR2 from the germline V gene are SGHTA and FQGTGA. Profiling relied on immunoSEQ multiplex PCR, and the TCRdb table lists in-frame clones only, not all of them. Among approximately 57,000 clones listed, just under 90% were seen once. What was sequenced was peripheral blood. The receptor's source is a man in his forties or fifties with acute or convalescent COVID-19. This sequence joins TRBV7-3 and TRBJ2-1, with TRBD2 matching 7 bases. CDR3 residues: CASSLFDLVVREGADNEQFF. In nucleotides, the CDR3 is TGTGCCAGCAGCTTATTCGACTTGGTCGTAAGGGAGGGCGCGGACAATGAGCAGTTCTTC.